This T cell receptor beta chain originates from a study of T cell changes during pregnancy in multiple sclerosis. TCRdb's table, derived via immunoSEQ multiplex PCR, lists solely in-frame clones and lacks some. The sample records tens of thousands of clones, 92% being singletons. The length of the CDR3 is 14 residues. CDR1 is MNHNS, CDR2 SASEGT, per germline. Trimming left V 1 base short and J 6 bases short, with 13 bases between. The receptor's source is a female donor in good health, enrolled as a control in a pregnancy study. This chain links TRBV6-1 with TRBJ2-7; possible D gene TRBD1, 6 bases. The specimen was peripheral blood, collected in the first trimester of pregnancy. CDR3 nucleotide sequence: TGTGCCAGCAGTGAAGTTGGGACACACTTCGAGCAGTACTTC. The encoded protein is CASSEVGTHFEQYF.